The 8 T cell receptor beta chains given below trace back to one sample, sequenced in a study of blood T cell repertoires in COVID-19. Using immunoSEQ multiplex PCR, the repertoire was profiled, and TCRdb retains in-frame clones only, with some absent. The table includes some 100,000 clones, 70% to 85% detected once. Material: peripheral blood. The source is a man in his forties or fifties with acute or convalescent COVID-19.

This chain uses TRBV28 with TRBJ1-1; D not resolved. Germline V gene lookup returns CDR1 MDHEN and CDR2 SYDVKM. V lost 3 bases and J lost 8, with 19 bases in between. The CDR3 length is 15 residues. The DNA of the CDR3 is TGTGCCAGCAGTTTTTACCCAGTGAAAACCGAAGAAGCTTTCTTT. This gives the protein CASSFYPVKTEEAFF. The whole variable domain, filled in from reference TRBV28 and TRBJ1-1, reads DVKVTQSSRYLVKRTGEKVFLECVQDMDHENMFWYRQDPGLGLRLIYFSYDVKMKEKGDIPEGYSVSREKKERFSLILESASTNQTSMYLCASSFYPVKTEEAFFGQGTRLTVV.

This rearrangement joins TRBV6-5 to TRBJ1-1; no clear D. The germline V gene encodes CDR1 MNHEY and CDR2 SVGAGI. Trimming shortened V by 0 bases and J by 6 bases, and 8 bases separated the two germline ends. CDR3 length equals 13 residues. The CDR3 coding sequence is TGTGCCAGCAGTTACTCGGAGAAAGCTGAAGCTTTCTTT. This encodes CASSYSEKAEAFF.

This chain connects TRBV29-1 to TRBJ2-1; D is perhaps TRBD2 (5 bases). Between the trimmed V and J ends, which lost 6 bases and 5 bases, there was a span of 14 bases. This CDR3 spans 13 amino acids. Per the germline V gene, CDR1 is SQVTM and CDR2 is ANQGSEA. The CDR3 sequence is CSVRRGANNEQFF. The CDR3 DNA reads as TGCAGCGTGCGACGGGGAGCCAACAATGAGCAGTTCTTC.

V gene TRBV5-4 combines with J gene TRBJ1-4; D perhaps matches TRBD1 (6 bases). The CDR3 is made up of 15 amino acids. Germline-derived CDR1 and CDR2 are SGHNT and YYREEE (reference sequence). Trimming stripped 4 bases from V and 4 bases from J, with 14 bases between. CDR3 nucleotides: TGTGCCAGCAGCATGGGGGCGGGTATTAATGAAAAACTGTTTTTT. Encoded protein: CASSMGAGINEKLFF.

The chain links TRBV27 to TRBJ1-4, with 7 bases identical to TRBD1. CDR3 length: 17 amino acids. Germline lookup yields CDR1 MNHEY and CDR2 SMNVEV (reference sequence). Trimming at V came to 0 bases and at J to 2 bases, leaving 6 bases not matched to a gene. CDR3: CASSLSARGLTNEKLFF. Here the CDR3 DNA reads TGTGCCAGCAGTTTATCCGCCAGGGGGTTGACTAATGAAAAACTGTTTTTT.

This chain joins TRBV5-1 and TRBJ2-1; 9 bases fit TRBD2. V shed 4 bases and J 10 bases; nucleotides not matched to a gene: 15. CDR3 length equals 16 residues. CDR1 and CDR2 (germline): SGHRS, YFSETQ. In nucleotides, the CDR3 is TGCGCCAGCAGCCCGAGTGGGCGGGAGGGCGTGGACGAGCAGTTCTTC. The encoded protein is CASSPSGREGVDEQFF.

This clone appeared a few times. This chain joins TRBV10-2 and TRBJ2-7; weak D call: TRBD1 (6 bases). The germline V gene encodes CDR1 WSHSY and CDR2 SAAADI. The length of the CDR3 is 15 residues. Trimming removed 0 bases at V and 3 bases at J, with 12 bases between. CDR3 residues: CASSESAGAIYEQYF. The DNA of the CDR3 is TGCGCCAGCAGTGAGTCTGCAGGGGCAATCTACGAGCAGTACTTC.

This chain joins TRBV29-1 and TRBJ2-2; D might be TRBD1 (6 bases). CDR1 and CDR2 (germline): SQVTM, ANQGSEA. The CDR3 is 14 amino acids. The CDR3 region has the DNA TGCAGGGACAGCGGCCCGACAAACACCGGGGAGCTGTTTTTT. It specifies CRDSGPTNTGELFF.